The rows below give T cell receptor beta chains drawn from one sample of a study of blood T cell repertoires in COVID-19. Some clones are missing from TCRdb's copy, which holds only in-frame ones; the method was immunoSEQ multiplex PCR. The sample gives approximately 300,000 clones, roughly nine tenths of which show up once; about 4% is in the top ten. The specimen sequenced was PBMCs or T cells enriched from blood (not recorded which). These receptor sequences come from a woman aged 25 to 39 who had been exposed to COVID-19. CDR3s include the opening cysteine and the closing phenylalanine or tryptophan. D genes are given only for firm matches.

TRBV4-2	TRBD2	TRBJ2-3	CASSRVGEGRFTDTQYF
TRBV6-5	TRBD2	TRBJ2-3	CASWPGGSTDTQYF
TRBV19	TRBD2	TRBJ2-1	CASSIFLAGGMGEQFF
TRBV7-9	TRBD1	TRBJ2-5	CASSPPGQGKGKTQYF
TRBV24-1	-	TRBJ2-3	CATSDRGSTDTQYF
TRBV7-9	TRBD1	TRBJ1-4	CASSRGETGVNEKLFF
TRBV4-2	-	TRBJ2-3	CASSQEGALTQYF
TRBV4-1	TRBD1	TRBJ1-3	CASSQAGGAGNTIYF
TRBV5-5	-	TRBJ1-6	CASSSKSGEPYNSPLHF
TRBV6-2/TRBV6-3	TRBD1	TRBJ2-7	CASSYRDRAPYEQYF
TRBV24-1	TRBD2	TRBJ2-3	CATSEKPLTSTSTDTQYF
TRBV13	TRBD1	TRBJ2-7	CASSSDPTGVYEQYF
TRBV7-2	-	TRBJ1-5	CASSPQSLRQPQHF
TRBV27	-	TRBJ1-5	CASSYQTGHF
TRBV6-5	-	TRBJ1-6	CASTSPLLYNSPLHF
TRBV1	-	TRBJ2-5	CTSRRRGPGGQETQYF
TRBV6-5	-	TRBJ2-1	CASIPQQIYNEQFF
TRBV7-9	TRBD1	TRBJ1-2	CASSRTGSGYTF
TRBV7-9	TRBD1	TRBJ1-2	CASSPYPILGQGILSGYTF
TRBV9	-	TRBJ1-2	CASSVSSGRFIRYGYTF
TRBV2	-	TRBJ1-1	CASGQAFF
TRBV5-1	-	TRBJ2-2	CASSLERGTGELFF
TRBV7-2	-	TRBJ2-7	CASSPRSQGPYEQYF
TRBV7-2	-	TRBJ1-6	CASSLGRPPLHF
TRBV11-3	-	TRBJ2-1	CASSALATEQFF
TRBV9	-	TRBJ2-3	CASSVLRGADTQYF
TRBV7-3	TRBD2	TRBJ2-3	CATSASGPGDTQYF
TRBV5-6	TRBD1	TRBJ1-1	CASSFNRGGTEAFF
TRBV4-1	-	TRBJ1-5	CASSQDPGGNQPQHF
TRBV4-1	TRBD2	TRBJ2-1	CASSIRLAGGNNEQFF
TRBV10-3	-	TRBJ1-5	CAISGWGGGNQPQHF
TRBV29-1	-	TRBJ1-1	CSVEPDSNEAFF
TRBV6-5	TRBD1	TRBJ1-6	CASSTGGQGNSPLHF
TRBV7-6	-	TRBJ2-1	CASPWAGRSYNEQFF
TRBV29-1	-	TRBJ1-3	CSVKYRSSSGNTIYF
TRBV19	TRBD1	TRBJ2-5	CASSPGDRVFQETQYF
TRBV19	-	TRBJ1-1	CASSQEQGVGTEAFF
TRBV27	TRBD1	TRBJ2-2	CASSLGQGASYTGELFF